This T cell receptor beta chain was identified during a study of T cell responses to AZD1222 COVID-19 vaccine. Looked up from germline, CDR1 is MGHDK and CDR2 is SYGVNS. This CDR3 contains 13 residues. V was trimmed by 3 bases and J by 7 bases, leaving 12 bases between them. Clones were sequenced by immunoSEQ multiplex PCR, and TCRdb holds only the in-frame ones, with some missing. This sample carries under 150,000 clones, 88% of them seen once, and the ten largest clones take roughly 5.7%. The chain couples TRBV25-1 to TRBJ1-2; D may be TRBD1 (6 bases). This specimen consisted of peripheral blood, obtained 28 days after the second AZD1222 dose. The source of this sequence is an adult who received the AZD1222 COVID-19 vaccine. The CDR3 nucleotides read TGTGCCAGCAGTGAGTACAGGGCGTCTGGCTACACCTTC. Its protein is CASSEYRASGYTF.